These 13 T cell receptor beta chains originate from one sample sequenced in a study of blood T cell repertoires in COVID-19. TCRdb's table, derived via immunoSEQ multiplex PCR, lists solely in-frame clones and lacks some. The data contain 75,000 to 100,000 clones, 80% to 90% of them singletons. Sequencing used peripheral blood. These receptors all stem from a woman older than 75 with acute or convalescent COVID-19.

The rearrangement joins TRBV2 to TRBJ1-2; D unresolved. CDR1 and CDR2 (germline): SNHLY, FYNNEI. This CDR3 is 13 amino acids long. The germline V and J ends were trimmed by 7 bases and 8 bases, with 17 bases remaining between them. The CDR3 loop is CASTHPRRQGYTF. In DNA form, the CDR3 reads TGTGCCAGCACCCACCCGAGGCGCCAGGGCTACACCTTC.

The chain employs TRBV6-5 and TRBJ1-1; 9 bases map to TRBD1. The CDR3 consists of 12 residues. Germline V lookup: CDR1 MNHEY, CDR2 SVGAGI. With V trimmed by 0 bases and J by 10 bases, 0 bases remained unmatched. CDR3: CASSYSGQGAFF. The DNA of the CDR3 is TGTGCCAGCAGTTACTCGGGACAGGGAGCTTTCTTT.

This sequence joins TRBV4-1 and TRBJ1-2; possible D gene TRBD1, 5 bases. V dropped 0 bases and J dropped 8 bases, with 13 bases sitting between them. The CDR3 consists of 14 residues. From germline, CDR1 is MGHRA and CDR2 YSYEKL. CDR3 bases: TGCGCCAGCAGCCAAGATCTGGGGGGGACCGGCTACACCTTC. It translates to CASSQDLGGTGYTF.

The V gene is TRBV29-1, the J gene TRBJ1-2; 7 nucleotides agree with TRBD1. Germline values: CDR1 SQVTM, CDR2 ANQGSEA. After removal of 5 bases from V and 13 bases from J, the junction contained 16 bases not matched to a gene. This CDR3 is built from 13 residues. As DNA, the CDR3 is TGCAGCGTTTCCCGACAGGGAAGCAGGTGGCTCACCTTC. Its protein is CSVSRQGSRWLTF.

This clone turned up a few times. The chain joins TRBV6-1 to TRBJ1-5; a weak D match, TRBD1 (6 bases). CDR1 and CDR2 (germline): MNHNS, SASEGT. V was trimmed by 2 bases and J by 6 bases, leaving 17 bases between them. The CDR3 spans 16 residues. The CDR3 nucleotides read TGTGCCAGCAGTGAATTCTTCAGGGGCGCCTTTCAGCCCCAGCATTTT. It translates to CASSEFFRGAFQPQHF.

This clone appeared once. The chain recombines TRBV12-5 with TRBJ1-1; TRBD1 agrees at 7 bases. Per germline, CDR1 LGHNT and CDR2 FRNRAP. V lost 6 bases, J lost 0 bases, and 1 base stayed unmatched. This CDR3 region has 13 residues. The CDR3 loop reads CASGQGMNTEAFF. CDR3 nucleotide sequence: TGTGCTAGTGGACAGGGGATGAACACTGAAGCTTTCTTT.

This clone appeared once. The chain combines TRBV27 with TRBJ1-2, with D maybe TRBD1 (5 bases). The CDR3 loop spans 13 amino acids. V was pared by 0 bases and J by 3 bases, with 5 bases between. Germline loops: CDR1 MNHEY, CDR2 SMNVEV (reference sequence). The CDR3 DNA reads TGTGCCAGCAGTTTATCAGGGGACTATGGCTACACCTTC. Translating it yields CASSLSGDYGYTF.

The chain couples TRBV6-1 to TRBJ1-6, with TRBD1 as a possible D gene (6 bases). CDR3 length: 13 residues. Per the germline V gene, CDR1 is MNHNS and CDR2 is SASEGT. The germline V and J ends were trimmed by 2 bases and 8 bases, with 7 bases remaining between them. The CDR3 DNA follows: TGTGCCAGCAGTGAACCAGGGGATTCACCCCTCCACTTT. This translates into CASSEPGDSPLHF.

J is TRBJ1-1 and V is TRBV7-9, with 8 positions matching TRBD1. This CDR3 spans 16 amino acids. The germline V gene encodes CDR1 SEHNR and CDR2 FQNEAQ (reference sequence). The V segment lost 5 bases and the J segment 1 base; nucleotides outside the gene matches: 9. The CDR3 DNA reads as TGTGCCAGCAGCCCTAGCCTGGGACAGGAGAACACTGAAGCTTTCTTT. Translation gives CASSPSLGQENTEAFF.

V is TRBV7-2 and J is TRBJ2-3, with D perhaps matching TRBD1 (6 bases). Trimming removed 4 bases at V and 0 bases at J, with 14 bases between. The CDR3 has 16 residues. Germline values: CDR1 SGHTA, CDR2 FQGNSA. CDR3 DNA: TGTGCCAGCAGCTCAGAGGGGGATTTTAGCACAGATACGCAGTATTTT. Translating it yields CASSSEGDFSTDTQYF.

V and J are TRBV7-2 and TRBJ2-7; TRBD1 is a possible D gene (5 bases). The end of the DNA is better explained by TRBJ2-5, so the J call may be wrong. Germline lookup yields CDR1 SGHTA and CDR2 FQGNSA. This CDR3 has 11 residues. The DNA for the CDR3 is TGTGCCACCACAACTACAGGGACCCAGTACTTC. It translates to CATTTTGTQYF.

The chain recombines TRBV29-1 with TRBJ1-2, with 7 positions matching TRBD1. Looked up from germline, CDR1 is SQVTM and CDR2 is ANQGSEA. The CDR3 sequence is 14 residues long. The ends lost 6 bases at V and 4 bases at J; junction bases unmatched: 11. DNA for the CDR3: TGCAGCGTCCCGGGACAGACCCACCTCTATGGCTACACCTTC. Protein sequence: CSVPGQTHLYGYTF.

The chain uses TRBV18 and TRBJ2-7; D gene unclear. V lost 3 bases and J lost 2, with 11 bases in between. There are 14 residues in the CDR3. Germline lookup yields CDR1 KGHSH and CDR2 LQKENI. The CDR3 here is CASSPSTETYEQYF. The CDR3 region has the DNA TGTGCCAGCTCACCGTCGACGGAGACCTACGAGCAGTACTTC.